The 23 T cell receptor beta chains listed next were all sequenced from one sample in a study of response to subunit inactivated influenza vaccine. MiXCR, applied by TCRdb to the RT-PCR reads, yields one record per CDR3 protein. Of more than 400,000 distinct CDR3 sequences detected, approximately 6.9% appear once; the ten largest clones hold around 13%. Specimen: PBMCs from blood, collected roughly 24 months after vaccination. The receptors here all came from a man in his fifties or sixties who received an inactivated influenza vaccine.

This clonotype was detected ten times or more. The rearrangement links TRBV7-2 to TRBJ1-1, with D unresolved. The CDR3 has 16 residues. The germline V gene has CDR1 SGHTA and CDR2 FQGNSA. Trimming left V 3 bases short and J 1 base short, with 15 bases between. CDR3 nucleotide sequence: TGTGCCAGCAGCTTCACCGTCCGACGGACGAACACTGAAGCTTTCTTT. It yields the protein CASSFTVRRTNTEAFF.

This clonotype was observed a few times. The chain combines TRBV5-1 with TRBJ1-4; 8 bases are a match to TRBD1. The germline gives CDR1 SGHRS, CDR2 YFSETQ. The CDR3 runs to 15 residues. V shed 2 bases and J 8 bases; nucleotides not matched to a gene: 8. The CDR3 spells CASSFNRGGEEKLFF. CDR3 bases: TGCGCCAGCAGCTTCAACAGGGGGGGAGAGGAAAAACTGTTTTTT.

The chain recombines TRBV28 with TRBJ2-2, with D perhaps matching TRBD1 or TRBD2 (5 bases each). Trimming took 5 bases from V and 3 from J, leaving 19 bases between them. Germline V gene sequence: CDR1 MDHEN, CDR2 SYDVKM. The CDR3 is 17 amino acids. DNA for the CDR3: TGTGCCAGCAGTGATTACTCCGGGACGGTGGACACCGGGGAGCTGTTTTTT. Encoded protein: CASSDYSGTVDTGELFF.

The chain combines TRBV29-1 with TRBJ2-7; 9 bases are a match to TRBD1. V gave up 7 bases and J gave up 3 bases; unmatched junction bases: 7. CDR3 size: 13 residues. Germline V gives CDR1 SQVTM, CDR2 ANQGSEA. CDR3 loop: CSATGQGLYEQYF. For the CDR3, the DNA is TGCAGCGCTACGGGACAGGGTCTCTACGAGCAGTACTTC.

In DNA form, the CDR3 reads TGCAGTGCCCCCGATGGGGAAAGCACAGATACGCAGTATTTT. This encodes CSAPDGESTDTQYF. The J gene is TRBJ2-3, the V gene TRBV20-1; no definite D call. This CDR3 has 14 residues. CDR1 is DFQATT and CDR2 is SNEGSKA in the germline V gene (reference sequence). V lost 6 bases to trimming and J lost 0 bases, with 13 bases between them.

This chain links TRBV6-1 with TRBJ2-5, with 14 bases identical to TRBD2. The junction had 13 bases not matched to a gene; V was cut back by 6 bases and J by 4 bases. The CDR3 is 18 residues long. The germline gives CDR1 MNHNS, CDR2 SASEGT. CDR3 sequence: CASSPYATSGGVPETQYF. DNA of the CDR3: TGTGCCAGCAGCCCCTACGCGACTAGCGGGGGGGTCCCAGAGACCCAGTACTTC.

The rearrangement uses TRBV20-1 and TRBJ2-7; a weak D match, TRBD2 (5 bases). The CDR3 runs 11 residues. Germline V gene data show CDR1 as DFQATT and CDR2 as SNEGSKA (reference sequence). V was trimmed by 6 bases and J by 2 bases, leaving 8 bases between them. This CDR3 reads CSAPEAYEQYF. The CDR3 DNA follows: TGCAGTGCCCCGGAGGCCTACGAGCAGTACTTC.

This chain connects TRBV11-2 to TRBJ2-3; 9 nucleotides align to TRBD2. V shed 1 base, J shed 6 bases, and the junction held 8 bases outside the gene matches. From germline, CDR1 is SGHAT and CDR2 FQNNGV. The CDR3 covers 16 residues. This CDR3 is CASSLGSSGTGDTQYF. The CDR3 DNA reads as TGTGCCAGCAGCTTAGGGTCTAGCGGGACGGGGGATACGCAGTATTTT. Variable domain in full (rest from reference TRBV11-2 and TRBJ2-3): EAGVAQSPRYKIIEKRQSVAFWCNPISGHATLYWYQQILGQGPKLLIQFQNNGVVDDSQLPKDRFSAERLKGVDSTLKIQPAKLEDSAVYLCASSLGSSGTGDTQYFGPGTRLTVL.

The chain carries TRBV3-1 and TRBJ1-2, with D possibly TRBD1 on 6 matching bases. This CDR3 contains 13 residues. V lost 1 base and J lost 6, with 9 bases in between. From germline, CDR1 is LGHDT and CDR2 YNNKEL (reference sequence). CDR3 residues: CASSQVQGNGYTF. The DNA for the CDR3 is TGTGCCAGCAGCCAAGTACAGGGAAATGGCTACACCTTC.

In this sample, this clonotype turned up many times. The chain joins TRBV12-3 or TRBV12-4 to TRBJ2-7; 9 bases align to TRBD2. Germline trimming cut 10 bases from V and 3 bases from J; bases unmatched to any gene: 10. The CDR3 totals 14 residues. DNA for the CDR3: TGTGCCACAAGCCGGGCTAGCGGGAACTACGAGCAGTACTTC. Protein sequence: CATSRASGNYEQYF.

J is TRBJ1-5 and V is TRBV3-1; possible D gene TRBD1, 6 bases. Trimming left V 6 bases short and J 5 bases short, with 23 bases between. This CDR3 is 17 amino acids long. Germline-derived CDR1 and CDR2 are LGHDT and YNNKEL (reference sequence). CDR3 DNA sequence: TGTGCCAGCAGACGTAGAGAAAACAGGGTTCAAGATCAGCCCCAGCATTTT. Translating it yields CASRRRENRVQDQPQHF.

The chain has TRBV20-1 and TRBJ1-2, with D possibly matching TRBD1 (5 bases). The CDR3 has 18 residues. The V gene's germline CDR1 is DFQATT and CDR2 SNEGSKA (reference sequence). The germline V and J ends were trimmed by 6 bases and 0 bases, with 26 bases remaining between them. The CDR3 nucleotides read TGCAGTGCCGCTTTAATGTCAGGGTCAGGGACCACTAACTATGGCTACACCTTC. Protein sequence: CSAALMSGSGTTNYGYTF.

This clonotype was found many times. This chain connects TRBV21-1 to TRBJ1-4; whether TRBD1, the table's D call, matches the DNA was not checked. TRBV21-1 is an annotated pseudogene. This CDR3 region has 14 residues. The chain's CDR3 is CASSKTGGGEKLFF. The CDR3 DNA reads TGTGCCAGCAGCAAGACAGGGGGCGGTGAAAAACTGTTTTTT.

The DNA for the CDR3 is TGTGCCAGCAGCTCACAGGGATCCTGGAACTATGGCTACACCTTC. This encodes CASSSQGSWNYGYTF. The chain carries TRBV7-2 and TRBJ1-2; TRBD1 is a possible D gene (6 bases). CDR1 SGHTA and CDR2 FQGNSA come from the germline V gene. This CDR3 is 15 amino acids long. V was shortened by 4 bases and J by 2 bases, with 14 bases between the two germline ends.

The gene calls are TRBV6-1 and TRBJ1-1; possibly TRBD1 for D (6 bases). This CDR3 is 15 amino acids long. Trimming left V 6 bases short and J 6 bases short, with 20 bases between. CDR1 and CDR2 from the germline V gene are MNHNS and SASEGT. This CDR3 is CASSEIQGVGAEAFF. The CDR3 bases are TGTGCCAGCAGCGAAATACAGGGAGTAGGGGCTGAAGCTTTCTTT.

This clonotype was picked up a small number of times. The chain is built from TRBV11-2 and TRBJ2-2; 8 nucleotides match TRBD1. The CDR3 sequence is 15 residues long. Looked up from germline, CDR1 is SGHAT and CDR2 is FQNNGV. V lost 1 base, J lost 6 bases, and 4 bases stayed unmatched. In nucleotides, the CDR3 is TGTGCCAGCAGCTTAGGGGCAGGGGGCGCCGGGGAGCTGTTTTTT. This translates into CASSLGAGGAGELFF.

This chain connects TRBV7-2 to TRBJ1-4, with unresolved D. The V and J ends lost 1 base and 0 bases respectively, with 6 bases between them. CDR1 is SGHTA, CDR2 FQGNSA, per germline. This CDR3 region has 15 residues. The CDR3 loop reads CASSLGATTNEKLFF. CDR3 in DNA: TGTGCCAGCAGCTTAGGGGCAACAACTAATGAAAAACTGTTTTTT.

J is TRBJ2-1 and V is TRBV4-3; TRBD2 aligns across 7 bases. CDR3 length: 14 amino acids. CDR1 is LGHNA, CDR2 YSLEER, per germline. V lost 6 bases to trimming and J lost 2 bases; unmatched junction nucleotides: 4. In DNA form, the CDR3 reads TGCGCCAGCAGTCCTAGCGGTACCTACAATGAGCAGTTCTTC. It yields the protein CASSPSGTYNEQFF.

Ten or more counts support this clonotype. V usage is TRBV20-1 and J usage is TRBJ2-5; TRBD1 matches 7 bases. There are 13 residues in the CDR3. V lost 5 bases and J lost 4; bases outside the gene matches: 7. Germline V gene data show CDR1 as DFQATT and CDR2 as SNEGSKA (reference sequence). DNA for the CDR3: TGCAGTGCTCCGAAGACAGGGAGAGAGACCCAGTACTTC. Translated, it gives CSAPKTGRETQYF.

This clonotype has more than one count but fewer than ten. The rearrangement links TRBV12-3 or TRBV12-4 to TRBJ2-1; 7 bases are a match to TRBD1. V lost 6 bases to trimming and J lost 4 bases; unmatched junction nucleotides: 9. The CDR3 contains 15 residues. Here the CDR3 DNA reads TGTGCCAGCAGCCCACGGACAGGAGAGTACAATGAGCAGTTCTTC. It translates to CASSPRTGEYNEQFF.

At least ten counts were recorded for this clonotype. The V gene is TRBV6-5, the J gene TRBJ2-7; perhaps D is TRBD1 or TRBD2 (6 bases each). Trimming took 4 bases from V and 0 from J, leaving 13 bases between them. The V gene's germline CDR1 is MNHEY and CDR2 SVGAGI. The length of the CDR3 is 15 residues. The CDR3 DNA reads TGTGCCAGCAGTTTGGGGGGACATCCCTCCTACGAGCAGTACTTC. Translating gives CASSLGGHPSYEQYF.

This clonotype was observed a few times. The CDR3 coding sequence is TGTGCCAGCAGCTTGAGAGTGTGGGCGGGCGCCGGTGGCAATGAGCAGTTCTTC. This encodes CASSLRVWAGAGGNEQFF. The chain has TRBV5-6 and TRBJ2-1, with a tentative D call TRBD2 (5 bases). The CDR3 loop spans 18 amino acids. Trimming removed 1 base from V and 6 bases from J, with 23 bases in between. Germline lookup yields CDR1 SGHDT and CDR2 YYEEEE.

This clonotype was seen a few times. The V call is TRBV5-1, the J call TRBJ2-3; TRBD2 matches 12 bases. V lost 3 bases to trimming and J lost 2 bases; unmatched junction nucleotides: 4. CDR3 length equals 16 residues. The germline gives CDR1 SGHRS, CDR2 YFSETQ. The CDR3 DNA sequence: TGCGCCAGCAGCTACCGGACTAGCGGGAACACAGATACGCAGTATTTT. Amino acids: CASSYRTSGNTDTQYF.